What follows are 20 T cell receptor beta chains derived from one specimen sequenced in a study of T cells in Graves' hyperthyroidism and ophthalmopathy. The source material, RNA transcripts, was used to amplify TCR beta CDR3 regions. The HTBI primer set served for first-round RT-PCR of the TCR CDR3. MiXCR, applied by TCRdb to the multiplex PCR reads, yields one record per CDR3 protein. The sample contains roughly 500,000 distinct CDR3 sequences, 11% to 15% of which appear only once. The sequenced material came from blood. The origin of the receptors is a woman between 25 and 40 years old with Graves' hyperthyroidism that later progressed to Graves' ophthalmopathy.

This clonotype has only a few counts. The chain has TRBV29-1 and TRBJ2-3; no reliable D call. Trimming left V 7 bases short and J 9 bases short, with 11 bases between. Germline V gene sequence: CDR1 SQVTM, CDR2 ANQGSEA. This CDR3 spans 10 amino acids. The CDR3 spells CSGTDGTQYF. CDR3 nucleotides: TGCAGCGGCACAGATGGGACGCAGTATTTT.

The table lists this clonotype with many counts. The rearrangement uses TRBV30 and TRBJ2-1; 8 positions agree with TRBD1. Germline V gene lookup returns CDR1 GTSNPN and CDR2 SVGIG (reference sequence). J lost 4 bases, V lost 4 bases, and 3 bases had no gene match. The CDR3 loop spans 13 amino acids. The CDR3 sequence is CAWMRQGYNEQFF. CDR3 sequence (DNA): TGTGCCTGGATGAGACAGGGGTACAATGAGCAGTTCTTC.

In its sample, this clonotype was seen many times. This chain joins TRBV11-2 and TRBJ2-7; D is possibly TRBD2 (5 bases). The CDR3 extends over 14 amino acids. Germline V CDR1 and CDR2: SGHAT, FQNNGV. V lost 2 bases to trimming and J lost 3 bases, with 11 bases between them. CDR3 sequence reads: CASSLHDEGYEQYF. The CDR3 region has the DNA TGTGCCAGCAGCTTACATGACGAGGGCTACGAGCAGTACTTC.

The chain couples TRBV5-4 to TRBJ2-1; D gene unclear. The CDR3 has 12 amino acids. Germline CDR1 SGHNT, CDR2 YYREEE (reference sequence). Trimming took off 1 base at V and 4 bases at J, with 3 bases between the two ends. The CDR3 DNA reads as TGTGCCAGCAGCTTGTGGTACAATGAGCAGTTCTTC. Its translation: CASSLWYNEQFF. Supplemented by reference TRBV5-4 and TRBJ2-1, the full variable domain reads ETGVTQSPTHLIKTRGQQVTLRCSSQSGHNTVSWYQQALGQGPQFIFQYYREEENGRGNFPPRFSGLQFPNYSSELNVNALELDDSALYLCASSLWYNEQFFGPGTRLTVL.

In this sample, this clonotype turned up many times. The chain combines TRBV5-1 with TRBJ2-3, with D perhaps TRBD1 or TRBD2 (7 bases each). CDR3 length: 17 residues. V shed 4 bases and J shed 2 bases, with 20 bases lying between them. Germline CDR1 reads SGHRS; CDR2 reads YFSETQ. CDR3 sequence reads: CASSGGATGPYTDTQYF. CDR3 DNA sequence: TGCGCCAGCAGCGGGGGGGCGACAGGGCCCTACACAGATACGCAGTATTTT.

This clonotype was recorded at least ten times. The chain employs TRBV6-1 and TRBJ1-2; D may be TRBD1 (6 bases). Germline CDR1 reads MNHNS; CDR2 reads SASEGT. The CDR3 runs 16 residues. With 6 bases removed from V and 2 bases from J, the gap between germline ends came to 19 bases. For the CDR3, the DNA is TGTGCCAGCAGCAACCCGACCGGAGGGGGGAACTATGGCTACACCTTC. It is translated as CASSNPTGGGNYGYTF.

This clonotype occurred many times. The J gene is TRBJ1-3, the V gene TRBV6-1; D is unclear. The CDR3 has 15 residues. CDR1 is MNHNS and CDR2 is SASEGT in the germline V gene. Trimming took off 6 bases at V and 0 bases at J, with 12 bases between the two ends. The CDR3 region has the DNA TGTGCCAGCAGCACCGGACTCACCTCTGGAAACACCATATATTTT. It yields the protein CASSTGLTSGNTIYF.

This clonotype was seen repeatedly, ten times or more. The genes are TRBV28 and TRBJ1-1; the match to TRBD1 covers 9 bases. This CDR3 has 17 residues. Germline lookup yields CDR1 MDHEN and CDR2 SYDVKM. V trimming: 6 bases; J trimming: 8 bases; junction bases outside the gene matches: 19. The CDR3 nucleotides read TGTGCCAGCAGCACCCTCTGGACAGGGGCTTTCCCCCACGAAGCTTTCTTT. It is translated as CASSTLWTGAFPHEAFF.

This clonotype was recorded at least ten times. The V and J genes are TRBV19 and TRBJ1-1; possible D gene TRBD1, 5 bases. The CDR3 extends over 13 amino acids. The V end was cut by 9 bases, the J end by 2 bases, with 13 bases between. Per the germline V gene, CDR1 is LNHDA and CDR2 is SQIVND (reference sequence). The CDR3 loop is CARAGLPNTEAFF. The DNA for the CDR3 is TGTGCCAGGGCAGGGCTACCCAACACTGAAGCTTTCTTT.

This clonotype was found a few times. V usage is TRBV5-1 and J usage is TRBJ2-3, with D hard to call. Per germline, CDR1 SGHRS and CDR2 YFSETQ. This CDR3 region has 15 residues. V dropped 1 base and J dropped 0 bases, with 9 bases sitting between them. CDR3 coding DNA: TGCGCCAGCAGCTTGCCGGAGTCTAGCACAGATACGCAGTATTTT. Translation: CASSLPESSTDTQYF. Supplemented by reference TRBV5-1 and TRBJ2-3, the full variable domain reads KAGVTQTPRYLIKTRGQQVTLSCSPISGHRSVSWYQQTPGQGLQFLFEYFSETQRNKGNFPGRFSGRQFSNSRSEMNVSTLELGDSALYLCASSLPESSTDTQYFGPGTRLTVL.

V and J are TRBV3-1 and TRBJ2-3, with D tentatively TRBD1 or TRBD2 (6 bases each). Germline CDR1 LGHDT, CDR2 YNNKEL (reference sequence). CDR3 length: 17 residues. Trimming stripped 4 bases from V and 3 bases from J, with 20 bases between. The CDR3 reads CASSRLFGGKGTDTQYF. CDR3 coding DNA: TGTGCCAGCAGCCGATTGTTCGGGGGCAAAGGAACAGATACGCAGTATTTT.

The chain recombines TRBV19 with TRBJ2-3; D possibly corresponds to TRBD1 (6 bases). Trimming removed 3 bases from V and 3 bases from J, with 16 bases in between. The V gene's germline CDR1 is LNHDA and CDR2 SQIVND (reference sequence). The CDR3 length is 16 residues. Here the CDR3 reads CASSIPGHLGTDTQYF. The CDR3, as DNA: TGTGCCAGTAGTATCCCGGGACACCTAGGGACAGATACGCAGTATTTT.

In its sample, this clonotype was seen many times. In DNA form, the CDR3 reads TGTGCCAGCGGGCCAAGGGAGGGTGGCTATGGCTACACCTTC. This translates into CASGPREGGYGYTF. V and J are TRBV11-2 and TRBJ1-2; D remains unclear. The CDR3 runs 14 residues. V was trimmed by 8 bases and J by 4 bases, leaving 17 bases between them. Germline V gene sequence: CDR1 SGHAT, CDR2 FQNNGV.

The rearrangement uses TRBV2 and TRBJ2-3; TRBD2 might be the D (5 bases). CDR1 is SNHLY, CDR2 FYNNEI, per germline. The CDR3 consists of 17 residues. Trimming shortened V by 6 bases and J by 2 bases, and 21 bases separated the two germline ends. The CDR3 protein is CASSASRTLEITDTQYF. As DNA, the CDR3 is TGTGCCAGCAGCGCGAGCAGGACTCTCGAAATCACAGATACGCAGTATTTT.

This clonotype has ten or more counts. The chain has TRBV6-1 and TRBJ2-4, with 7 bases lining up with TRBD1. The CDR3 extends over 15 amino acids. V lost 5 bases and J lost 1; bases outside the gene matches: 5. Germline CDR1 is MNHNS and CDR2 is SASEGT. Here the CDR3 reads CASSPGTAAKNIQYF. In DNA, the CDR3 is TGTGCCAGCAGTCCCGGGACAGCGGCCAAAAACATTCAGTACTTC.

Only a few counts were recorded for this clonotype. The chain joins TRBV9 to TRBJ2-1; D perhaps matches TRBD2 (5 bases). V was pared by 0 bases and J by 4 bases, with 14 bases between. The CDR3 runs 16 residues. The germline CDR1 and CDR2 sequences are SGDLS and YYNGEE. The CDR3 nucleotides are TGTGCCAGCAGCGTAGGTGGGAGAGGTATTTACAATGAGCAGTTCTTC. Translated: CASSVGGRGIYNEQFF.

This clonotype appeared many times. The J gene is TRBJ1-1, the V gene TRBV12-3 or TRBV12-4; D unresolved. V dropped 7 bases and J dropped 11 bases, with 14 bases sitting between them. This CDR3 has 11 amino acids. CDR3 sequence (DNA): TGTGCCAGCATGTCCGTGAGCCGTGCTTTCTTT. Its translation is CASMSVSRAFF.

This clonotype occurred many times. The rearrangement links TRBV25-1 to TRBJ2-4, with D possibly TRBD2 on 6 matching bases. The CDR3 totals 14 residues. The V gene's germline CDR1 is MGHDK and CDR2 SYGVNS. Trimming removed 5 bases from V and 6 bases from J, with 14 bases in between. Here the CDR3 reads CASSSGPPLNIQYF. DNA of the CDR3: TGTGCCAGCAGTAGCGGGCCTCCCCTAAACATTCAGTACTTC. The variable domain in full, with the rest retrieved from reference TRBV25-1 and TRBJ2-4, is EADIYQTPRYLVIGTGKKITLECSQTMGHDKMYWYQQDPGMELHLIHYSYGVNSTEKGDLSSESTVSRIRTEHFPLTLESARPSHTSQYLCASSSGPPLNIQYFGAGTRLSVL.

This clonotype was counted many times. This rearrangement joins TRBV5-4 to TRBJ2-3; no clear D. The CDR3 extends over 13 amino acids. V gave up 4 bases and J gave up 4 bases, with 10 bases separating them. Germline V CDR1 and CDR2: SGHNT, YYREEE (reference sequence). DNA of the CDR3: TGTGCCAGCAGCATGCCAGGAGCAGATACGCAGTATTTT. Translated, it gives CASSMPGADTQYF.

This clonotype was observed many times. V and J are TRBV20-1 and TRBJ2-7; 8 nucleotides align to TRBD1. Trimming at V came to 0 bases and at J to 3 bases, leaving 13 bases not matched to a gene. Germline V gene sequence: CDR1 DFQATT, CDR2 SNEGSKA (reference sequence). The CDR3 consists of 17 residues. CDR3 residues: CSARDRTSRTGHYEQYF. CDR3 DNA: TGCAGTGCTAGAGACCGTACTTCTCGGACAGGGCACTACGAGCAGTACTTC.